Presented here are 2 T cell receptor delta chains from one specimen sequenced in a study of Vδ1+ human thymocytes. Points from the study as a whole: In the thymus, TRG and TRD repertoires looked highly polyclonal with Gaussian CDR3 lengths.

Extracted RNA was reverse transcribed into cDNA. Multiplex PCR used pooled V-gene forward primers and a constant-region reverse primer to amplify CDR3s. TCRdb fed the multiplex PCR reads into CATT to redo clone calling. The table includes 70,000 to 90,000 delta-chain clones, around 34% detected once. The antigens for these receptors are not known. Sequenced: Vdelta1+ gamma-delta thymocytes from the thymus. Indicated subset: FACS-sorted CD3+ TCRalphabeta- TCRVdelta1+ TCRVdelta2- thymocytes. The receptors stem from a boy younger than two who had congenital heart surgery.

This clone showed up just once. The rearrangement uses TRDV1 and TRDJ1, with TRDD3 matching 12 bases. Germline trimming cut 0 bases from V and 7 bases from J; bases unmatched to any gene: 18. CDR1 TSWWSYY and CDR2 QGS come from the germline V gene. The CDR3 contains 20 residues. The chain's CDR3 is CALGELASYSPGGYVVKLIF. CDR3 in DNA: TGTGCTCTTGGGGAACTCGCCTCCTACAGTCCTGGGGGATACGTCGTTAAACTCATCTTT.

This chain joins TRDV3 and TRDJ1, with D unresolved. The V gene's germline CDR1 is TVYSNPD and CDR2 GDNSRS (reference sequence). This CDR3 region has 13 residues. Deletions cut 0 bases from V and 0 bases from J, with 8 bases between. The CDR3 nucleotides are TGTGCCTTTAGTACTACGAACACCGATAAACTCATCTTT. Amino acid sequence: CAFSTTNTDKLIF.